The 28 T cell receptor beta chains below all came from one sample that was sequenced in a study of identical twins. TCRdb passed the 5' RACE reads through MiXCR, listing each CDR3 protein once. This table holds approximately 500,000 distinct CDR3 sequences, about 24% found once. These data were also filed under a second study, of T cells expressing NK-cell markers.

The sequencing sample was made of CD4+ T cells sorted from blood. All receptors come from a woman in her late teens or twenties in good health.

V gene TRBV3-1 combines with J gene TRBJ2-6, with D tentatively TRBD2 (6 bases). The germline V gene encodes CDR1 LGHDT and CDR2 YNNKEL (reference sequence). This CDR3 contains 18 residues. V gave up 4 bases and J gave up 0 bases, with 16 bases separating them. The CDR3 reads CASSRWDGLISGANVLTF. CDR3 nucleotides: TGTGCCAGCAGCCGATGGGACGGACTAATCTCTGGGGCCAACGTCCTGACTTTC.

The rearrangement uses TRBV20-1 and TRBJ2-7; TRBD1 agrees at 7 bases. The germline CDR1 and CDR2 sequences are DFQATT and SNEGSKA (reference sequence). The CDR3 is 12 amino acids. V lost 4 bases, J lost 7 bases, and 7 bases stayed unmatched. The CDR3 region has the DNA TGCAGTGCTATCAGGGGGTCGGGTGAGCAGTACTTC. Translated, it gives CSAIRGSGEQYF.

This clonotype appeared a few times. The chain has TRBV20-1 and TRBJ2-7, with a tentative D call TRBD2 (6 bases). Germline V lookup: CDR1 DFQATT, CDR2 SNEGSKA (reference sequence). The length of the CDR3 is 11 residues. Trimming took off 6 bases at V and 3 bases at J, with 9 bases between the two ends. The CDR3: CSAGTYYEQYF. CDR3 nucleotide sequence: TGCAGTGCCGGGACTTACTACGAGCAGTACTTC.

This clonotype was detected only a few times. V usage is TRBV5-1 and J usage is TRBJ2-1, with TRBD2 matching 10 bases. The V gene end was trimmed by 0 bases and the J gene end by 6 bases; junction bases not matched to a gene: 12. The germline V gene encodes CDR1 SGHRS and CDR2 YFSETQ. The CDR3 covers 18 residues. CDR3 sequence reads: CASSLAVAGGTRPNEQFF. The CDR3 DNA follows: TGCGCCAGCAGCTTGGCCGTAGCGGGGGGAACCAGACCCAATGAGCAGTTCTTC.

The rearrangement uses TRBV29-1 and TRBJ2-7; TRBD1 matches 10 bases. Trimming took 8 bases from V and 6 from J; bases not matched to a gene: 7. Germline V gives CDR1 SQVTM, CDR2 ANQGSEA. The length of the CDR3 is 12 residues. The CDR3 spells CSIRQGASEQYF. Written as DNA, the CDR3 is TGCAGCATACGACAGGGGGCTTCCGAGCAGTACTTC.

The J gene is TRBJ2-7, the V gene TRBV3-1; no clear D. Between the trimmed V and J ends, which lost 4 bases and 7 bases, there was a span of 17 bases. This CDR3 has 14 residues. From germline, CDR1 is LGHDT and CDR2 YNNKEL (reference sequence). The CDR3 DNA sequence: TGTGCCAGCAGCCCGACCGGGCCACGGCGAGAGCAGTACTTC. It specifies CASSPTGPRREQYF.

The rearrangement joins TRBV9 to TRBJ2-1; D is undetermined. The CDR3 runs to 12 residues. The ends were cut back, 4 bases at V and 12 bases at J, with 14 bases in the middle. CDR1 and CDR2 (germline): SGDLS, YYNGEE. The CDR3 coding sequence is TGTGCCAGCAGCATGAGACCAATCCCGCAGTTCTTC. It translates to CASSMRPIPQFF.

This clonotype has more than one count but fewer than ten. The chain has TRBV7-8 and TRBJ1-6; 7 nucleotides line up with TRBD1. The CDR3 is 13 amino acids. Germline CDR1 and CDR2: SGHVS and FQNEAQ. With 5 bases clipped from V and 7 bases from J, the junction kept 2 bases outside the gene matches. The chain's CDR3 is CASSRDSNSPLHF. The CDR3 nucleotides are TGTGCCAGCAGCCGGGACAGCAATTCACCCCTCCACTTT. Full variable domain (missing parts from reference TRBV7-8 and TRBJ1-6): GAGVSQSPRYKVAKRGQDVALRCDPISGHVSLFWYQQALGQGPEFLTYFQNEAQLDKSGLPSDRFFAERPEGSVSTLKIQRTQQEDSAVYLCASSRDSNSPLHFGNGTRLTVT.

This clonotype showed up just a few times. The gene calls are TRBV19 and TRBJ1-5; the D is unclear. CDR1 is LNHDA, CDR2 SQIVND, per germline (reference sequence). The CDR3 has 12 amino acids. V shed 3 bases and J shed 7 bases, with 7 bases lying between them. The DNA for the CDR3 is TGTGCCAGTAGTATGTTGGGCCAGCCCCAGCATTTT. Encoded protein: CASSMLGQPQHF.

The CDR3 loop reads CASSLGGGRVTQYF. The CDR3 DNA is TGTGCCAGCAGCTTAGGAGGCGGGAGAGTTACGCAGTATTTT. J is TRBJ2-3 and V is TRBV7-2, with 7 bases identical to TRBD2. Germline loops: CDR1 SGHTA, CDR2 FQGNSA. The CDR3 covers 14 residues. Germline trimming cut 1 base from V and 8 bases from J; bases unmatched to any gene: 6. The full variable domain, its missing parts supplied by reference TRBV7-2 and TRBJ2-3, is GAGVSQSPSNKVTEKGKDVELRCDPISGHTALYWYRQSLGQGLEFLIYFQGNSAPDKSGLPSDRFSAERTGGSVSTLTIQRTQQEDSAVYLCASSLGGGRVTQYFGPGTRLTVL.

This clonotype was recorded a few times. The V gene is TRBV12-3 or TRBV12-4, the J gene TRBJ2-7; tentative D call: TRBD2 (6 bases). With 10 bases removed from V and 3 bases from J, the gap between germline ends came to 16 bases. CDR3 size: 13 residues. CDR3 in amino acids: CATESRGDYEQYF. CDR3 bases: TGTGCCACCGAGTCCCGCGGGGACTACGAGCAGTACTTC.

This clonotype was seen a handful of times. This chain uses TRBV18 with TRBJ2-3; 9 bases are a match to TRBD1. After removal of 3 bases from V and 0 bases from J, the junction contained 10 bases not matched to a gene. The CDR3 is 18 amino acids. Germline V gives CDR1 KGHSH, CDR2 LQKENI. The CDR3, as DNA: TGTGCCAGCTCACCCTTCCAACCGGGACAGGGCAGCACAGATACGCAGTATTTT. This sequence encodes CASSPFQPGQGSTDTQYF.

V is TRBV12-3 or TRBV12-4 and J is TRBJ1-5, with no clear D. The V gene lost 8 bases and the J gene lost 6 bases, with 8 bases spanning the gap. The CDR3 spans 11 residues. In DNA, the CDR3 is TGTGCCAGCGGTGGAACTCAGCCCCAGCATTTT. Protein sequence: CASGGTQPQHF.

CDR3: CSALGASDTQYF. The CDR3 nucleotides read TGCAGTGCTTTGGGGGCATCAGATACGCAGTATTTT. The chain has TRBV20-1 and TRBJ2-3; D may be TRBD1 (6 bases). The germline V gene encodes CDR1 DFQATT and CDR2 SNEGSKA (reference sequence). The V and J ends lost 5 bases and 4 bases respectively, with 10 bases between them. This CDR3 region has 12 residues.

This clonotype was counted a few times. The chain uses TRBV9 and TRBJ2-3; no reliable D call. There are 13 residues in the CDR3. CDR1 and CDR2 (germline): SGDLS, YYNGEE. Trimming pared 0 bases from V and 4 bases from J, leaving 6 bases between. The CDR3 reads CASSVGRPDTQYF. The CDR3 bases are TGTGCCAGCAGCGTAGGACGCCCAGATACGCAGTATTTT. Full variable domain (rest looked up from reference TRBV9 and TRBJ2-3): DSGVTQTPKHLITATGQRVTLRCSPRSGDLSVYWYQQSLDQGLQFLIQYYNGEERAKGNILERFSAQQFPDLHSELNLSSLELGDSALYFCASSVGRPDTQYFGPGTRLTVL.

This clonotype was counted between two and nine times. The chain's CDR3 is CASSIYSGSPYNEQFF. CDR3 in DNA: TGTGCCAGTAGTATCTATAGCGGAAGCCCCTACAATGAGCAGTTCTTC. The V and J genes are TRBV19 and TRBJ2-1; tentative D call: TRBD2 (6 bases). The V gene lost 3 bases and the J gene lost 2 bases, with 14 bases spanning the gap. This CDR3 has 16 amino acids. Germline loops: CDR1 LNHDA, CDR2 SQIVND (reference sequence).

The chain is built from TRBV7-2 and TRBJ2-1; 14 bases are shared with TRBD2. The V and J ends lost 4 bases and 8 bases, in that order; junction bases with no gene match: 4. Germline CDR1 and CDR2: SGHTA and FQGNSA. The CDR3 sequence is 15 residues long. The CDR3 DNA reads as TGTGCCAGCAGCTCACGGACTAGCGGGAGGTATGAGCAGTTCTTC. This sequence encodes CASSSRTSGRYEQFF.

The count of this clonotype is one. The chain has TRBV6-2 or TRBV6-3 and TRBJ2-1; TRBD2 might be the D (5 bases). Germline values: CDR1 MNHEY, CDR2 SVGEGT. The V end lost 7 bases, the J end lost 5 bases, and 18 bases lay between the germline ends. This CDR3 is 15 amino acids long. The CDR3 nucleotides are TGTGCCAGCACCGACGGACTGCCTGGGGACAATGAGCAGTTCTTC. Protein product: CASTDGLPGDNEQFF.

This clonotype has only a few counts. The rearrangement joins TRBV5-1 to TRBJ2-3; D unclear. The germline gives CDR1 SGHRS, CDR2 YFSETQ. Trimming left V 0 bases short and J 2 bases short, with 7 bases between. This CDR3 is built from 14 residues. CDR3 in amino acids: CASSLEAYTDTQYF. Written as DNA, the CDR3 is TGCGCCAGCAGCTTGGAGGCGTACACAGATACGCAGTATTTT.

This clonotype was detected only a few times. This chain links TRBV3-1 with TRBJ2-3, with D possibly matching TRBD1 (6 bases). V gave up 7 bases and J gave up 4 bases, with 21 bases separating them. The CDR3 loop spans 16 amino acids. Germline V CDR1 and CDR2: LGHDT, YNNKEL (reference sequence). CDR3 sequence: CASKGEVTGASDTQYF. As DNA, the CDR3 is TGTGCCAGCAAGGGCGAGGTGACAGGAGCGTCAGATACGCAGTATTTT.

The chain has TRBV9 and TRBJ2-5; D not certain. Germline loops: CDR1 SGDLS, CDR2 YYNGEE. The germline V and J ends were trimmed by 3 bases and 3 bases, with 6 bases remaining between them. The CDR3 is made up of 12 amino acids. The CDR3 reads CASSGLEETQYF. CDR3 coding DNA: TGTGCCAGCAGCGGGTTAGAAGAGACCCAGTACTTC.

Comments on this clonotype: At one boundary the junction diverges from the germline segment, which might be a read error. CDR3 nucleotides: TGTACCAGCTGTGGAACCGGGACTAGCGGGAGGGGGTCCTACAATGAGCAGTTCTTC. Residues: CTSCGTGTSGRGSYNEQFF. The V call is TRBV3-1, the J call TRBJ2-1; 16 bases map to TRBD2. Germline V gives CDR1 LGHDT, CDR2 YNNKEL (reference sequence). The CDR3 sequence is 19 residues long.

The J gene is TRBJ2-7, the V gene TRBV7-2; no clear D. This CDR3 has 12 amino acids. Per germline, CDR1 SGHTA and CDR2 FQGNSA. V was cut by 5 bases and J by 6 bases, with 11 bases left in between. Written as DNA, the CDR3 is TGTGCCAGCAGCCATGCAGGTCGCGAGCAGTACTTC. Amino acid sequence: CASSHAGREQYF.

This clonotype was counted many times. This rearrangement joins TRBV20-1 to TRBJ2-1, with TRBD2 identical over 10 bases. V was pared by 5 bases and J by 5 bases, with 9 bases of the junction left unmatched. The CDR3 sequence is 15 residues long. From germline, CDR1 is DFQATT and CDR2 SNEGSKA (reference sequence). The CDR3 loop reads CSAQSLAGVDNEQFF. CDR3 bases: TGCAGTGCTCAGAGTCTAGCGGGAGTAGACAATGAGCAGTTCTTC.

The chain combines TRBV29-1 with TRBJ2-5, with D perhaps matching TRBD1 (6 bases). CDR1 SQVTM and CDR2 ANQGSEA come from the germline V gene. Trimming stripped 3 bases from V and 5 bases from J, with 13 bases between. The CDR3 contains 13 residues. The CDR3 spells CSVDRTVGETQYF. The CDR3 DNA sequence: TGCAGCGTTGATAGGACAGTGGGGGAGACCCAGTACTTC.

The genes are TRBV20-1 and TRBJ2-1; D perhaps matches TRBD2 (5 bases). Germline CDR1 DFQATT, CDR2 SNEGSKA (reference sequence). This CDR3 spans 16 amino acids. V was shortened by 0 bases and J by 0 bases, with 12 bases between the two germline ends. The CDR3 region has the DNA TGCAGTGCTAGAGATGGGAGCGGTAGCTCCTACAATGAGCAGTTCTTC. Translating it yields CSARDGSGSSYNEQFF.

The rearrangement joins TRBV12-3 or TRBV12-4 to TRBJ1-2; D is unresolved. With 8 bases removed from V and 6 bases from J, the gap between germline ends came to 13 bases. There are 12 residues in the CDR3. Written as DNA, the CDR3 is TGTGCCAGCGGCCCGTTGGGCCATGGCTACACCTTC. Translated, it gives CASGPLGHGYTF.

This clonotype was seen more than once but under ten times. V gene TRBV12-3 or TRBV12-4 combines with J gene TRBJ2-7; 8 nucleotides match TRBD1. The V gene end was trimmed by 5 bases and the J gene end by 7 bases; junction bases not matched to a gene: 1. The CDR3 has 11 residues. The CDR3, as DNA: TGTGCCAGCAGTAGACAGGGGGAGCAGTACTTC. Protein sequence: CASSRQGEQYF.